The entry below gives a single T cell receptor beta chain sequence along with its context. Authors' analysis steps: Amplification with reference gene primers provided the estimates of nucleated cell counts. TCRdb keeps only in-frame clones here, not all; method: immunoSEQ multiplex PCR. D and trimming were read from the DNA, whereas the V and J calls and clone size are those reported in that table. This table has about 130,000 clones, roughly 80% appearing once. The data derive from a study of blood T cell repertoires in COVID-19. The germline V gene encodes CDR1 LNHDA and CDR2 SQIVND (reference sequence). V shed 3 bases, J shed 3 bases, and the junction held 2 bases outside the gene matches. CDR3 length: 13 amino acids.

This TCR came from a woman aged 45 to 65 with acute or convalescent COVID-19. The genes are TRBV19 and TRBJ2-7, with 7 bases lining up with TRBD1. Material for sequencing was peripheral blood. The CDR3 here is CASSIGDSYEQYF. For the CDR3, the DNA is TGTGCCAGTAGTATCGGGGACAGCTACGAGCAGTACTTC. The complete variable domain, with remaining parts taken from reference TRBV19 and TRBJ2-7, reads DGGITQSPKYLFRKEGQNVTLSCEQNLNHDAMYWYRQDPGQGLRLIYYSQIVNDFQKGDIAEGYSVSREKKESFPLTVTSAQKNPTAFYLCASSIGDSYEQYFGPGTRLTVT.